The 26 T cell receptor beta chains presented below share a single source sample, sequenced in a study of early T cells in non-severe SARS-CoV-2 infection. A single record per CDR3 protein comes from TCRdb applying MiXCR to the 5' RACE reads. The sample lists some 60,000 distinct CDR3 sequences, around 12% occurring once. The input for sequencing was whole blood, taken at baseline. The source of these receptors is an adult who was a healthcare worker with PCR-confirmed SARS-CoV-2 infection or an uninfected control (not recorded which).

V usage is TRBV7-8 and J usage is TRBJ2-3; no definite D call. The CDR3 sequence is 14 residues long. Germline V lookup: CDR1 SGHVS, CDR2 FQNEAQ. Trimming removed 4 bases at V and 1 base at J, with 9 bases between. The CDR3 nucleotides read TGTGCCAGCAGCTCTTATGAGGGCACAGATACGCAGTATTTT. It translates to CASSSYEGTDTQYF.

This clonotype occurred a few times. V and J are TRBV28 and TRBJ2-1, with 7 bases matching TRBD2. Germline V gene lookup returns CDR1 MDHEN and CDR2 SYDVKM. V was clipped by 5 bases and J by 7 bases; unmatched bases: 11. The CDR3 consists of 15 residues. The DNA of the CDR3 is TGTGCCAGCAGTCCATCCGGGACTACGAGGAATGAGCAGTTCTTC. It translates to CASSPSGTTRNEQFF.

This clonotype has a count of ten or more. J is TRBJ2-5 and V is TRBV20-1; D is tentatively TRBD1 or TRBD2 (5 bases each). Germline values: CDR1 DFQATT, CDR2 SNEGSKA (reference sequence). This CDR3 is built from 15 residues. The V and J ends lost 5 bases and 2 bases respectively, with 18 bases between them. The CDR3: CSAGPPGTSQETQYF. CDR3 DNA sequence: TGCAGTGCTGGGCCCCCCGGGACCTCTCAAGAGACCCAGTACTTC.

The gene calls are TRBV27 and TRBJ1-1; D is perhaps TRBD1 (6 bases). CDR1 MNHEY and CDR2 SMNVEV come from the germline V gene (reference sequence). CDR3 size: 16 residues. The V and J ends lost 5 bases and 0 bases respectively, with 16 bases between them. This CDR3 is CASSLAWDKMNTEAFF. The CDR3, as DNA: TGTGCCAGCAGTCTAGCTTGGGACAAAATGAACACTGAAGCTTTCTTT.

This clonotype was recorded many times. V gene TRBV19 combines with J gene TRBJ1-5; 7 positions agree with TRBD1. Germline CDR1 is LNHDA and CDR2 is SQIVND (reference sequence). The CDR3 consists of 15 residues. V lost 5 bases, J lost 4 bases, and 8 bases stayed unmatched. CDR3 DNA sequence: TGTGCCAGTAGTGTTGCGGACAGGAGTAATCAGCCCCAGCATTTT. This codes for CASSVADRSNQPQHF.

V usage is TRBV12-3 or TRBV12-4 and J usage is TRBJ2-5; D is unclear. The CDR3 length is 14 residues. Trimming left V 6 bases short and J 0 bases short, with 11 bases between. The CDR3 bases are TGTGCCAGCAGCAGCCTAACAGACCAAGAGACCCAGTACTTC. This sequence encodes CASSSLTDQETQYF.

V gene TRBV18 combines with J gene TRBJ2-5, with TRBD1 identical over 7 bases. The V gene end was trimmed by 5 bases and the J gene end by 4 bases; junction bases not matched to a gene: 13. Germline V CDR1 and CDR2: KGHSH, LQKENI. The CDR3 totals 16 residues. CDR3 sequence: CASSTPPGQPRETQYF. The CDR3 DNA follows: TGTGCCAGCTCAACCCCCCCGGGACAGCCACGAGAGACCCAGTACTTC.

This clonotype was observed a few times. The V and J genes are TRBV5-1 and TRBJ2-3; TRBD1 matches at 9 bases. V lost 3 bases, J lost 2 bases, and 10 bases stayed unmatched. Looked up from germline, CDR1 is SGHRS and CDR2 is YFSETQ. The CDR3 is made up of 17 amino acids. This CDR3 is CASSSRGDRGITDTQYF. The DNA for the CDR3 is TGCGCCAGCAGCTCCCGAGGTGACAGGGGGATCACAGATACGCAGTATTTT.

This CDR3 is CSARSSGDVNEQFF. The CDR3 DNA follows: TGCAGTGCTAGATCTAGCGGGGATGTGAATGAGCAGTTCTTC. The rearrangement joins TRBV20-1 to TRBJ2-1; 9 bases match TRBD2. CDR1 is DFQATT and CDR2 is SNEGSKA in the germline V gene (reference sequence). This CDR3 has 14 amino acids. V gave up 2 bases and J gave up 7 bases; unmatched junction bases: 6.

CDR3 sequence (DNA): TGCGCCAGCAGCTTCGACAGGGGCTACGAGCAGTACTTC. Translation: CASSFDRGYEQYF. The rearrangement joins TRBV5-1 to TRBJ2-7; 8 positions match TRBD1. Germline V gene data show CDR1 as SGHRS and CDR2 as YFSETQ. The CDR3 length is 13 residues. Losses at the gene ends were 2 bases for V and 3 bases for J; bases not matched to a gene: 1.

J is TRBJ2-1 and V is TRBV11-2, with unresolved D. The ends were cut back, 5 bases at V and 7 bases at J, with 12 bases in the middle. Germline loops: CDR1 SGHAT, CDR2 FQNNGV. The CDR3 loop spans 13 amino acids. The CDR3 bases are TGTGCCAGCAGCCCGTTTGATGGGAATGAGCAGTTCTTC. It specifies CASSPFDGNEQFF.

This clonotype was seen a handful of times. The rearrangement uses TRBV7-9 and TRBJ1-5; perhaps TRBD1 as D (5 bases). This CDR3 has 16 amino acids. V lost 5 bases and J lost 1, with 15 bases in between. Germline CDR1 is SEHNR and CDR2 is FQNEAQ (reference sequence). CDR3 sequence (DNA): TGTGCCAGCAGCCCCGGCCCAGGGATAAGCAATCAGCCCCAGCATTTT. It is translated as CASSPGPGISNQPQHF. Variable domain in full (rest from reference TRBV7-9 and TRBJ1-5): DTGVSQNPRHKITKRGQNVTFRCDPISEHNRLYWYRQTLGQGPEFLTYFQNEAQLEKSRLLSDRFSAERPKGSFSTLEIQRTEQGDSAMYLCASSPGPGISNQPQHFGDGTRLSIL.

This clonotype was observed a handful of times. The rearrangement links TRBV12-5 to TRBJ2-3; 12 bases are shared with TRBD1. V trimming: 5 bases; J trimming: 3 bases; junction bases outside the gene matches: 3. Germline CDR1 LGHNT, CDR2 FRNRAP. The CDR3 loop spans 15 amino acids. DNA for the CDR3: TGTGCTAGTGGTCCGGGACAGGGGGCTACAGATACGCAGTATTTT. Translating gives CASGPGQGATDTQYF.

This clonotype has more than one count but fewer than ten. The chain couples TRBV30 to TRBJ1-2; no clear D gene. This CDR3 spans 13 amino acids. Trimming removed 7 bases from V and 0 bases from J, with 12 bases in between. Germline loops: CDR1 GTSNPN, CDR2 SVGIG (reference sequence). The CDR3 DNA sequence: TGTGCCTTTGACGGCTCCTCTAACTATGGCTACACCTTC. This encodes CAFDGSSNYGYTF.

This clonotype was picked up a small number of times. The J gene is TRBJ2-7, the V gene TRBV28; D is undetermined. V was clipped by 2 bases and J by 4 bases, with 15 bases between them. Germline assignment: CDR1 MDHEN and CDR2 SYDVKM. The CDR3 totals 15 residues. CDR3 sequence reads: CASSLTFFGDYEQYF. For the CDR3, the DNA is TGTGCCAGCAGTTTAACCTTCTTTGGGGATTACGAGCAGTACTTC.

This chain joins TRBV3-1 and TRBJ2-7; D not resolved. The germline V and J ends were trimmed by 1 base and 4 bases, with 5 bases remaining between them. Germline CDR1 reads LGHDT; CDR2 reads YNNKEL (reference sequence). The CDR3 is 12 residues long. The CDR3 DNA sequence: TGTGCCAGCAGCCAAGTTAGTTACGAGCAGTACTTC. Amino acids: CASSQVSYEQYF.

Sample share makes this clonotype medium-sized (0.01 to 0.1%). The rearrangement joins TRBV20-1 to TRBJ1-3, with D unresolved. The germline V gene has CDR1 DFQATT and CDR2 SNEGSKA (reference sequence). The CDR3 has 13 amino acids. Trimming cost V 7 bases and J 1 base, with 11 bases left between them. The CDR3 loop is CSGQEGSGNTIYF. The CDR3 DNA reads TGCAGTGGCCAGGAGGGTTCTGGAAACACCATATATTTT.

This clonotype was observed at least ten times. The rearrangement uses TRBV12-5 and TRBJ2-1; 12 bases align to TRBD2. Germline-derived CDR1 and CDR2 are LGHNT and FRNRAP. This CDR3 comprises 17 residues. V shed 6 bases, J shed 3 bases, and the junction held 9 bases outside the gene matches. CDR3 residues: CASGLAGLAGFYNEQFF. CDR3 sequence (DNA): TGTGCTAGTGGCCTCGCGGGACTAGCGGGCTTCTACAATGAGCAGTTCTTC.

The rearrangement uses TRBV7-6 and TRBJ2-2; 9 bases map to TRBD2. The CDR3 spans 16 residues. Germline values: CDR1 SGHVS, CDR2 FNYEAQ. The V and J ends lost 1 base and 3 bases, in that order; junction bases with no gene match: 3. DNA of the CDR3: TGTGCCAGCAGCTTAGTAGCGGGGGAGGACACCGGGGAGCTGTTTTTT. Translated, it gives CASSLVAGEDTGELFF.

The rearrangement uses TRBV7-6 and TRBJ2-5; the D is unclear. The CDR3 is 13 amino acids. Trimming removed 1 base at V and 5 bases at J, with 8 bases between. Per germline, CDR1 SGHVS and CDR2 FNYEAQ. For the CDR3, the DNA is TGTGCCAGCAGCTTAGTTAGACGCGAGACCCAGTACTTC. Residues: CASSLVRRETQYF.

This clonotype has only a few counts. The chain links TRBV6-1 to TRBJ2-4, with 13 positions matching TRBD2. The CDR3 loop spans 19 amino acids. Germline V gene data show CDR1 as MNHNS and CDR2 as SASEGT. Trimming took 5 bases from V and 1 from J; bases not matched to a gene: 11. The CDR3 DNA sequence: TGTGCCAGCAGTCAACTAGCGGGGGGGCCGGTTAGTGCCAAAAACATTCAGTACTTC. This translates into CASSQLAGGPVSAKNIQYF.

The genes are TRBV11-2 and TRBJ2-2, with D unresolved. Germline CDR1 and CDR2: SGHAT and FQNNGV. CDR3 length: 14 amino acids. V lost 8 bases, J lost 5 bases, and 15 bases lay in between. The CDR3 DNA reads as TGTGCCAGCTGCCCCATACGTCCGACCGGGGAGCTGTTTTTT. This gives the protein CASCPIRPTGELFF.

This clonotype showed up many times. The V and J genes are TRBV6-6 and TRBJ1-1; the match to TRBD1 covers 9 bases. The CDR3 runs 15 residues. Germline V gene lookup returns CDR1 MNHNY and CDR2 SVGAGI (reference sequence). Losses at the gene ends were 10 bases for V and 1 base for J; bases not matched to a gene: 10. The CDR3 protein is CATNTQGAENTEAFF. CDR3 sequence (DNA): TGTGCCACCAATACACAGGGGGCCGAGAACACTGAAGCTTTCTTT.

This clonotype was seen a few times. The rearrangement uses TRBV5-5 and TRBJ2-3, with D possibly TRBD2 on 6 matching bases. Trimming pared 4 bases from V and 0 bases from J, leaving 9 bases between. The germline V gene has CDR1 SGHKS and CDR2 YYEKEE (reference sequence). The CDR3 has 14 residues. This CDR3 is CASSRDSSTDTQYF. The CDR3 nucleotides are TGTGCCAGCAGCCGGGACTCGAGCACAGATACGCAGTATTTT.

This clonotype was detected only a few times. This chain uses TRBV7-2 with TRBJ2-1; D assignment may be TRBD1 or TRBD2 (5 bases each). The CDR3 is 13 residues long. V was pared by 5 bases and J by 6 bases, with 11 bases between. Germline V gene lookup returns CDR1 SGHTA and CDR2 FQGNSA. In DNA form, the CDR3 reads TGTGCCAGCAGCGAGGGACGGCTCAATGAGCAGTTCTTC. Its translation is CASSEGRLNEQFF. Combining the CDR3 with reference TRBV7-2 and TRBJ2-1 gives the whole variable domain GAGVSQSPSNKVTEKGKDVELRCDPISGHTALYWYRQSLGQGLEFLIYFQGNSAPDKSGLPSDRFSAERTGGSVSTLTIQRTQQEDSAVYLCASSEGRLNEQFFGPGTRLTVL.

This clonotype turned up a few times. The DNA for the CDR3 is TGTGCCAGCAGTTTGGGACAGGGGGCTGGTTCACCCCTCCACTTT. Translating gives CASSLGQGAGSPLHF. The chain joins TRBV12-3 or TRBV12-4 to TRBJ1-6; 12 bases match TRBD1. This CDR3 spans 15 amino acids. Losses at the gene ends were 3 bases for V and 9 bases for J; bases not matched to a gene: 3.